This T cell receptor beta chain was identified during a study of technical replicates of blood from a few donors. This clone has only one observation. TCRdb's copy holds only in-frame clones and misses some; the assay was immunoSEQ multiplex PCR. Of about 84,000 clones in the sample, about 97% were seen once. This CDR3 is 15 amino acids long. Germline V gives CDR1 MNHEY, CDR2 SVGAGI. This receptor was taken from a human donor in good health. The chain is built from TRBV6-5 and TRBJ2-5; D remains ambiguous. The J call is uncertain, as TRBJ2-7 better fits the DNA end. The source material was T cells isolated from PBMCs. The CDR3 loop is CASSYSIQVRDEQYF. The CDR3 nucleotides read TGTGCCAGCAGTTACTCGATCCAGGTGCGCGACGAGCAGTACTTC.